Included here is one TCR beta chain sequence, with context. The protocol was immunoSEQ multiplex PCR, while the TCRdb copy is restricted to in-frame clones and leaves out a portion. This sample has fewer than 250,000 clones; roughly nine tenths occur once, and the top ten carry around 1.7%. This sample stems from a study of blood T cell repertoires in COVID-19. The overall study: Samples representing acute and convalescent COVID-19 were sourced from the United States, Italy and Spain. PBMCs, B-cell-depleted T cells, or T cells provided the cDNA or gDNA that made up the material.

Germline CDR1 and CDR2: SGHNT and YYREEE (reference sequence). V lost 2 bases and J 2 bases, leaving 13 bases between the germline ends. This CDR3 is 15 amino acids long. This clonotype originated in a woman between 55 and 75 years old who had recovered from COVID-19. Sequenced material: peripheral blood. This chain links TRBV5-4 with TRBJ2-5; possibly TRBD1 for D (6 bases). DNA for the CDR3: TGTGCCAGCAGCTTCCCTGGACAGCATCAAGAGACCCAGTACTTC. This translates into CASSFPGQHQETQYF.